This TCR beta chain was sequenced in a study of T cell changes during pregnancy in multiple sclerosis. Sequenced by immunoSEQ multiplex PCR; TCRdb stores in-frame clones only, minus some. Of 35,000 to 50,000 clones in the sample, less than 90% are singletons; the top ten hold 1.2%. This clonotype was obtained from a female donor with multiple sclerosis, enrolled in a pregnancy study. Sequenced material: CD4+ T cells from peripheral blood mononuclear cells, taken in the second trimester of pregnancy.

This CDR3 is CASSLAGDPSYEQYF. In nucleotides, the CDR3 is TGTGCCAGCAGCCTGGCGGGGGACCCTTCCTACGAGCAGTACTTC. This chain connects TRBV5-4 to TRBJ2-7; 7 bases match TRBD2. J lost 1 base, V lost 4 bases, and 8 bases had no gene match. The CDR3 is 15 residues long. The germline V gene has CDR1 SGHNT and CDR2 YYREEE (reference sequence).